This T cell receptor (beta chain) was sequenced in a study of blood T cell repertoires in COVID-19. As for the study in general: Samples came from the United States, Italy and Spain, spanning acute and convalescent COVID-19.

The authors' processing: Estimation of nucleated cell counts relied on the amplification of reference gene primers. The data were produced by immunoSEQ multiplex PCR, yet TCRdb's version contains in-frame clones alone and is incomplete. The DNA gave D and trimming, while V, J and clone size come from that table. Counted here are a few hundred thousand clones, 87% occurring once; the ten biggest clones make up approximately 6%. Recruits, aged about 18 to 100 years, lived in 20 to 30 US areas. In Cohort 3, a recovered donor had either two negative PCRs, clearance, or symptom resolution. The CDR3 extends over 14 amino acids. The V gene's germline CDR1 is MDHEN and CDR2 SYDVKM. Trimming removed 5 bases from V and 7 bases from J, with 17 bases in between.

The chain uses TRBV28 and TRBJ1-1, with D unresolved. The source of this sequence is a woman aged 25 to 39 who had recovered from COVID-19. What was sequenced was PBMCs or T cells enriched from blood (not recorded which). Here the CDR3 reads CASSQTAGRGEAFF. The CDR3 DNA reads TGTGCCAGCAGTCAAACCGCCGGCCGGGGTGAAGCTTTCTTT.